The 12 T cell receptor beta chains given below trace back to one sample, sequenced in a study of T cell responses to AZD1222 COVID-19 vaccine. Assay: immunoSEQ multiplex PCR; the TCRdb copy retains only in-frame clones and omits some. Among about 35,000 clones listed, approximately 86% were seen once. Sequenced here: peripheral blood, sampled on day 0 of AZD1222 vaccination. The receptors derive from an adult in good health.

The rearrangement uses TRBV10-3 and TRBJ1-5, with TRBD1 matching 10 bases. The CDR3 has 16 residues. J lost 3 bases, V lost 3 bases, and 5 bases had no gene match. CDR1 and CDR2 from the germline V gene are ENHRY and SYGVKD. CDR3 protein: CAISDPGTGANQPQHF. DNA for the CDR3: TGTGCCATCAGTGACCCCGGGACAGGGGCCAATCAGCCCCAGCATTTT.

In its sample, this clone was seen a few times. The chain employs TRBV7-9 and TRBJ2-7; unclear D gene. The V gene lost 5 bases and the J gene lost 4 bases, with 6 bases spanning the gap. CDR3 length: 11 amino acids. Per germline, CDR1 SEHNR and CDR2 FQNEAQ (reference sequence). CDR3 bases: TGTGCCAGCAGCGGACGTTACGAGCAGTACTTC. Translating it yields CASSGRYEQYF.

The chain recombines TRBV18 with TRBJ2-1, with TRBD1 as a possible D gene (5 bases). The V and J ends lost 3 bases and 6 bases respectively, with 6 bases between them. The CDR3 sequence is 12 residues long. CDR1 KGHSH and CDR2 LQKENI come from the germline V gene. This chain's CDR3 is CASSPTVNEQFF. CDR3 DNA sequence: TGTGCCAGCTCACCGACAGTCAATGAGCAGTTCTTC.

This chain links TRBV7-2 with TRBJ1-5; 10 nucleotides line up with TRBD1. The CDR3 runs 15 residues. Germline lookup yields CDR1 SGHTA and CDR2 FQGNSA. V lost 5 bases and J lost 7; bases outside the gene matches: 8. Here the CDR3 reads CASSERDRGRQPQHF. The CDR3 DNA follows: TGTGCCAGCAGCGAACGGGACAGGGGAAGACAGCCCCAGCATTTT.

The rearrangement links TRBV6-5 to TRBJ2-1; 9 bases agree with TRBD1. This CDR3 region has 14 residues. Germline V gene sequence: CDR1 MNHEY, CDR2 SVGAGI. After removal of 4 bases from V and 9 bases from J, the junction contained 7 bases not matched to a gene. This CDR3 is CASSFGTGNGEQFF. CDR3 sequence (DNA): TGTGCCAGCAGTTTCGGGACAGGGAACGGTGAGCAGTTCTTC.

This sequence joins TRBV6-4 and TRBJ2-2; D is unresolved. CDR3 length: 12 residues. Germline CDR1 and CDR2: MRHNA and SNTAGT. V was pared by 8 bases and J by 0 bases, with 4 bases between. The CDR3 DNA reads TGTGCCAGCGGTGCGAACACCGGGGAGCTGTTTTTT. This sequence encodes CASGANTGELFF.

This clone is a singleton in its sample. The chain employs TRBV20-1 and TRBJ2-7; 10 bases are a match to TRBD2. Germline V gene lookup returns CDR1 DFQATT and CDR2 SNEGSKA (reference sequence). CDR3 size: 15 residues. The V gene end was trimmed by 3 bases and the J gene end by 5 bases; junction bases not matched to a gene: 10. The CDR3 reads CSASLAGVEIHEQYF. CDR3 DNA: TGCAGTGCTAGTCTAGCGGGAGTGGAAATCCACGAGCAGTACTTC.

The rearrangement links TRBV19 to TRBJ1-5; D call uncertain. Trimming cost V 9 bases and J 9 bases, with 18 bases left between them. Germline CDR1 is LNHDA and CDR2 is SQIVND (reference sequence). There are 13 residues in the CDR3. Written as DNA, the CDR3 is TGTGCCAGCTCCTTGAGGAGGGATTGGCCCCAGCATTTT. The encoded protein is CASSLRRDWPQHF. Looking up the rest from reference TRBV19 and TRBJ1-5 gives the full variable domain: DGGITQSPKYLFRKEGQNVTLSCEQNLNHDAMYWYRQDPGQGLRLIYYSQIVNDFQKGDIAEGYSVSREKKESFPLTVTSAQKNPTAFYLCASSLRRDWPQHFGDGTRLSIL.

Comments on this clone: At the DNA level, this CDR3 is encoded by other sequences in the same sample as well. Written as DNA, the CDR3 is TGTGCCAGCAGCGTAGGGAGTAGCTCCTACAATGAGCAGTTCTTC. Translation: CASSVGSSSYNEQFF. The chain couples TRBV9 to TRBJ2-1; D unresolved. V was clipped by 0 bases and J by 0 bases, with 7 bases between them. The CDR3 spans 15 residues. The germline V gene has CDR1 SGDLS and CDR2 YYNGEE.

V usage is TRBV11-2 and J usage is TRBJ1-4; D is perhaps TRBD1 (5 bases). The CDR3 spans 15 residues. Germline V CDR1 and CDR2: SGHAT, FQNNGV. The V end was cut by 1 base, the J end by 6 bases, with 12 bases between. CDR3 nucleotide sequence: TGTGCCAGCAGCTTAGTGTCAGGGTGGGATGAAAAACTGTTTTTT. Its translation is CASSLVSGWDEKLFF. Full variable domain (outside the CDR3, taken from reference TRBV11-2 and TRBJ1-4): EAGVAQSPRYKIIEKRQSVAFWCNPISGHATLYWYQQILGQGPKLLIQFQNNGVVDDSQLPKDRFSAERLKGVDSTLKIQPAKLEDSAVYLCASSLVSGWDEKLFFGSGTQLSVL.

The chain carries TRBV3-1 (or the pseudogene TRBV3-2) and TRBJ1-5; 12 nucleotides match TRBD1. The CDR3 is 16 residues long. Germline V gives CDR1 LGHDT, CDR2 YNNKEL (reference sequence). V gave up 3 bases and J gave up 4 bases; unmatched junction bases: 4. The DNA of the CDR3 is TGTGCCAGCAGCCAGCGGGGACAGGGGGCAAATCAGCCCCAGCATTTT. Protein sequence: CASSQRGQGANQPQHF.

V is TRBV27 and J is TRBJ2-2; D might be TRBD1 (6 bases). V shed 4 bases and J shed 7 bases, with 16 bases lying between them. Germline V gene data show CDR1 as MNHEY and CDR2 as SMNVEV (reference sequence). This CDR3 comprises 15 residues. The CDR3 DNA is TGTGCCAGCAGTTCACGCGAACAGGGTTTCGGGGAGCTGTTTTTT. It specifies CASSSREQGFGELFF.